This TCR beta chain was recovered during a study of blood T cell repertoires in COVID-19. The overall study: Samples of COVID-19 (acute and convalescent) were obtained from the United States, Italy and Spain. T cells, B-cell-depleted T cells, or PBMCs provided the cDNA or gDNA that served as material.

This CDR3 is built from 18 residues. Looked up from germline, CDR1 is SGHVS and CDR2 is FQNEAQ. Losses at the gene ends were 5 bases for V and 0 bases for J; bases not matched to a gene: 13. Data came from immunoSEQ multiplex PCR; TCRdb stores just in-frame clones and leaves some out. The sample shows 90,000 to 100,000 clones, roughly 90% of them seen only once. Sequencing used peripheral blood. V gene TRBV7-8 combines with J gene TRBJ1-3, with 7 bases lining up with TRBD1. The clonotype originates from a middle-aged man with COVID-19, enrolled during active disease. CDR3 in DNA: TGTGCCAGCAGCGACCCCGGGACAGCCCGCTTCTCTGGAAACACCATATATTTT. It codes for CASSDPGTARFSGNTIYF. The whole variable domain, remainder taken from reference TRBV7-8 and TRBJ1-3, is GAGVSQSPRYKVAKRGQDVALRCDPISGHVSLFWYQQALGQGPEFLTYFQNEAQLDKSGLPSDRFFAERPEGSVSTLKIQRTQQEDSAVYLCASSDPGTARFSGNTIYFGEGSWLTVV.